This paragraph covers one TCR beta chain sequence. Its antigen is as yet unknown. This entry comes from a study of beta chain features in type 1 diabetes. Study in general: Healthy donors, compared against patients, showed similar age, gender and cell yields. Findings and limits, study-wide: All four CD4+ subsets of Type 1 diabetes patients contained TCRB CDR3s that were moderately but significantly shorter. VDJ junctions from type 1 diabetes patients carried fewer insertions and larger deletions.

Germline CDR1 is WSHSY and CDR2 is SAAADI. CDR3 size: 13 residues. Trimming removed 3 bases from V and 4 bases from J, with 9 bases in between. Post-sort purity exceeded 95% for all sorted populations. The whole isolated RNA underwent reverse transcription, so sequencing captured expressed TCRB transcripts. Produced via immunoSEQ multiplex PCR; TCRdb's table is partial and in-frame only. The sample contains a few hundred thousand clones, around a quarter of which appear only once. Sequencing was carried out using central memory CD4+ T cells from blood. The rearrangement links TRBV10-2 to TRBJ1-2; tentative D call: TRBD1 (5 bases). The origin of this receptor is a man aged 25-45 years in good health. The CDR3 DNA is TGCGCCAGCAGTGACCAGGACATCTATGGCTACACCTTC. It specifies CASSDQDIYGYTF.